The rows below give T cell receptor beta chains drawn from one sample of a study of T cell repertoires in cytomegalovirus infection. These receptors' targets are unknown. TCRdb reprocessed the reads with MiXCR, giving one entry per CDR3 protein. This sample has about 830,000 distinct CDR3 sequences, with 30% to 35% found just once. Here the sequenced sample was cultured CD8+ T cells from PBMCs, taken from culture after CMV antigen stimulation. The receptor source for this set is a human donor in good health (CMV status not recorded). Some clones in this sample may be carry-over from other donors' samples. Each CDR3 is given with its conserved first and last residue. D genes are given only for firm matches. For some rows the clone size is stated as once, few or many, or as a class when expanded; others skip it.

TGTGCCAGCAGCTTAACTATCAGGGCCCAAGAGACCCAGTACTTC	CASSLTIRAQETQYF	15	TRBJ2-5	TRBV7-3	NA	many
TGTGCCAGCAGCTTACTGGACACTGACACAGATACGCAGTATTTT	CASSLLDTDTDTQYF	15	TRBJ2-3	TRBV11-1	NA	NA
TGTGCCATCAGTGAAGGGACAGGGTTGAACACTGAAGCTTTCTTT	CAISEGTGLNTEAFF	15	TRBJ1-1	TRBV10-3	TRBD1	few
TGTGCCAGCAGTACCCTCTCAGGGGTCACCGGGGAGCTGTTTTTT	CASSTLSGVTGELFF	15	TRBJ2-2	TRBV6-8	NA	NA
TGTGCCAGCAGTTTAATCGGTGTAGGGAGAGCTGGGGGGGAGCTGTTTTTT	CASSLIGVGRAGGELFF	17	TRBJ2-2	TRBV27	NA	NA
TGCAGCGCCGACCGAAGCTCTGGAAACACCATATATTTT	CSADRSSGNTIYF	13	TRBJ1-3	TRBV29-1	NA	NA
TGTGCCAGCAGTGAACCTGATACAGTGTACGGATACGAGCAGTACTTC	CASSEPDTVYGYEQYF	16	TRBJ2-7	TRBV6-1	NA	NA
TGTGCCAGCAGCCACCTGGGTGCTAGCGGGGGACCCTACGAGCAGTACTTC	CASSHLGASGGPYEQYF	17	TRBJ2-7	TRBV7-8	TRBD2	many
TGCGCCAGCCTAGGCTACGAGCAGTACTTC	CASLGYEQYF	10	TRBJ2-7	TRBV10-2	NA	NA
TGTGCTAGTGGTTCGTTGACAGGGGGGCAAGAGACCCAGTACTTC	CASGSLTGGQETQYF	15	TRBJ2-5	TRBV12-5	TRBD1	NA
TGTGCCAGTACTATAGGGGGCCCGAATGAAGCTTTCTTT	CASTIGGPNEAFF	13	TRBJ1-1	TRBV19	TRBD1	NA
TGCGCCAGCAGCCAAGAAGATGGCTACACCTTC	CASSQEDGYTF	11	TRBJ1-2	TRBV4-1	NA	NA
TGCGCCAGCAGCCAAGATCACCAGGGACACCTGAACACTGAAGCTTTCTTT	CASSQDHQGHLNTEAFF	17	TRBJ1-1	TRBV4-1	NA	NA
TGTGCTAGTGGTTTGGGCCCCAGGCAGGGGGCAAATGAAAAACTGTTTTTT	CASGLGPRQGANEKLFF	17	TRBJ1-4	TRBV12-5	TRBD1	few
TGTGCCAGCAGCTACCGGACAGGCTCCTCTGGAAACACCATATATTTT	CASSYRTGSSGNTIYF	16	TRBJ1-3	TRBV7-9	TRBD1	many
TGCGCCAGCAGCCCCGGGACAGCGCCGACCTCCGCAACTAATGAAAAACTGTTTTTT	CASSPGTAPTSATNEKLFF	19	TRBJ1-4	TRBV5-1	TRBD1	NA
TGTGCCAGCAGCGGGGGACAGGGCGGGATCTTC	CASSGGQGGIF	11	TRBJ2-1	TRBV7-9	TRBD1	NA
TGTGCCAGCAGCCAAGAGCTATACTCCTACAATGAGCAGTTCTTC	CASSQELYSYNEQFF	15	TRBJ2-1	TRBV14	NA	few
TGTGCCAGCAGCTCTAAAGGTTACTCCTATAATTCACCCCTCCACTTT	CASSSKGYSYNSPLHF	16	TRBJ1-6	TRBV7-2	NA	NA
TGTGCCAGCAGTTTTCTACCGGACACCGGGGAGCTGTTTTTT	CASSFLPDTGELFF	14	TRBJ2-2	TRBV7-8	NA	NA
TGTGCCAGCAGCTCTGGGAGGCAGGGGTACAATCAGCCCCAGCATTTT	CASSSGRQGYNQPQHF	16	TRBJ1-5	TRBV11-2	NA	NA
TGTGCCAGCAGCCTCTGGAGCTATGGCTACACCTTC	CASSLWSYGYTF	12	TRBJ1-2	TRBV12-3/TRBV12-4	NA	NA
TGTGCCAGCAGTTCGAACGGGGTCACAGATACGCAGTATTTT	CASSSNGVTDTQYF	14	TRBJ2-3	TRBV27	NA	few
TGTGCCAGCAGTACAGGGGGCGGTAATTCACCCCTCCACTTT	CASSTGGGNSPLHF	14	TRBJ1-6	TRBV7-8	TRBD1	many
TGTGCCAGCAGTCCAGACAGGGGGTTTCAGCCCCAGCATTTT	CASSPDRGFQPQHF	14	TRBJ1-5	TRBV12-3/TRBV12-4	TRBD1	many
TGTGCCAGCAGCCCGGGACCGGGCTCCTACAATGAGCAGTTCTTC	CASSPGPGSYNEQFF	15	TRBJ2-1	TRBV9	NA	many
TGTGCCAGCAGCACAGATAGCGGGGTCACAGATACGCAGTATTTT	CASSTDSGVTDTQYF	15	TRBJ2-3	TRBV7-9	TRBD2	few
TGCAGTGCTTTTGAGACAGGGAGGAACACTGAAGCTTTCTTT	CSAFETGRNTEAFF	14	TRBJ1-1	TRBV20-1	TRBD1	few
TGTGCCAGCAGCCAAGATACAAGAACGAACACCGGGGAGCTGTTTTTT	CASSQDTRTNTGELFF	16	TRBJ2-2	TRBV4-2	NA	few
TGCGCCAGCAGCCCCCAGGCAGGGGGCTACAATGAGCAGTTCTTC	CASSPQAGGYNEQFF	15	TRBJ2-1	TRBV4-1	TRBD1	few
TGTGCCAGCAGTTTAACACAGGCTAACTATGGCTACACCTTC	CASSLTQANYGYTF	14	TRBJ1-2	TRBV27	NA	NA
TGTGCCAGCAGTTCCAGACTAGCGGGGGGTAGCTACAATGAGCAGTTCTTC	CASSSRLAGGSYNEQFF	17	TRBJ2-1	TRBV7-6	TRBD2	NA
TGTGCCAGCAGCTCCCCCCCAGGGAAGAGCTCCTATAATTCACCCCTCCACTTT	CASSSPPGKSSYNSPLHF	18	TRBJ1-6	TRBV7-9	NA	many
TGCGCCAGCAGCCAAGAACCCCAAACGGGGGGTAACACCGGGGAGCTGTTTTTT	CASSQEPQTGGNTGELFF	18	TRBJ2-2	TRBV4-1	TRBD2	NA
TGTGCCAGCGGTTCCGGGACAGGGGCCGCAGATACGCAGTATTTT	CASGSGTGAADTQYF	15	TRBJ2-3	TRBV27	TRBD1	NA
TGTGCCAGCAGCCTCCTAGCGGGGACCACCGGGGAGCTGTTTTTT	CASSLLAGTTGELFF	15	TRBJ2-2	TRBV7-6	TRBD2	many
TGTGCCAGCAGAGTGGGGGGGGGTTACTACAATGAGCAGTTCTTC	CASRVGGGYYNEQFF	15	TRBJ2-1	TRBV27	TRBD2	NA
TGTGCCAGCAGTTCCGTTGGGGGGGGGCCCCCAGATACGCAGTATTTT	CASSSVGGGPPDTQYF	16	TRBJ2-3	TRBV27	NA	NA
TGTGCCAGCAGTTTAGGCGGCAGGGGGCTCTACGAGCAGTACTTC	CASSLGGRGLYEQYF	15	TRBJ2-7	TRBV27	TRBD1	NA
TGTGCCAGCAGTTACACCAGGACGGTCTACTATGGCTACACCTTC	CASSYTRTVYYGYTF	15	TRBJ1-2	TRBV6-2/TRBV6-3	NA	few
TGCAGCGTTCCAGGGGGGCATGAGCAGTTCTTC	CSVPGGHEQFF	11	TRBJ2-1	TRBV29-1	NA	NA